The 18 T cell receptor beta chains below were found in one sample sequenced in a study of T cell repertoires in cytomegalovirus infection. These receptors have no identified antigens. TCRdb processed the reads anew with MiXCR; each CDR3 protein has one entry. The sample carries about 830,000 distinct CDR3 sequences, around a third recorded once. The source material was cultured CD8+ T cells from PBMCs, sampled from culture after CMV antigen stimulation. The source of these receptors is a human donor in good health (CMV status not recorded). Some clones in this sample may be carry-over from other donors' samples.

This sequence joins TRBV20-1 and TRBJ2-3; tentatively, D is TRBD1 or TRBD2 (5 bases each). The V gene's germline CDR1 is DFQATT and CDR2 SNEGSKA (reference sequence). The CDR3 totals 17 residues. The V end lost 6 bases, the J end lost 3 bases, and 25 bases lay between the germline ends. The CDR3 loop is CSARDVPGLPGTDTQYF. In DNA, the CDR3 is TGCAGTGCCCGAGACGTCCCGGGGCTCCCGGGAACAGATACGCAGTATTTT.

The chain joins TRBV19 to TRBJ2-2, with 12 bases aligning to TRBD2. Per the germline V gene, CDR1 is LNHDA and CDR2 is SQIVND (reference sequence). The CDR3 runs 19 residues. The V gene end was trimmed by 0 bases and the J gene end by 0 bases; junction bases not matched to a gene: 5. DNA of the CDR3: TGTGCCAGTAGTATAGAGGGACTAGCGGGCTACGCGAACACCGGGGAGCTGTTTTTT. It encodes CASSIEGLAGYANTGELFF. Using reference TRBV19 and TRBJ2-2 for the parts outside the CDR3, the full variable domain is DGGITQSPKYLFRKEGQNVTLSCEQNLNHDAMYWYRQDPGQGLRLIYYSQIVNDFQKGDIAEGYSVSREKKESFPLTVTSAQKNPTAFYLCASSIEGLAGYANTGELFFGEGSRLTVL.

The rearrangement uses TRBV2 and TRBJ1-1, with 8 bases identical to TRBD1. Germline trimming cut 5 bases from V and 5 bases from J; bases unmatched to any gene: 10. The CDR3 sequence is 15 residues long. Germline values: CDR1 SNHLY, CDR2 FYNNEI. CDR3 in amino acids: CASSTRTGRETEAFF. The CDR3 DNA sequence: TGTGCCAGCAGTACTCGGACAGGGCGGGAAACTGAAGCTTTCTTT.

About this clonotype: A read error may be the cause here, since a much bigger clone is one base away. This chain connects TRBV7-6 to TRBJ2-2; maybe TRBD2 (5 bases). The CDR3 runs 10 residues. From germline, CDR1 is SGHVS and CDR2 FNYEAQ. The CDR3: CAIGTGVLFF. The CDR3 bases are TGTGCTATAGGAACCGGGGTGCTGTTTTTT.

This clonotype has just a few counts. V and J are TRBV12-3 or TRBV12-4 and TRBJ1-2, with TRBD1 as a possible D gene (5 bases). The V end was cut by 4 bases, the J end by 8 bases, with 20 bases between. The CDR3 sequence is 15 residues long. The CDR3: CASSSRGWGEGGYTF. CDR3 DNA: TGTGCCAGCAGTTCCCGGGGTTGGGGGGAAGGCGGCTACACCTTC.

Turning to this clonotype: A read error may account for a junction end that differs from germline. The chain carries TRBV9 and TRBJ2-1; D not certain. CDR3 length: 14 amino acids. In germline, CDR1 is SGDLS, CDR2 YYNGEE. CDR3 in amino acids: CASNVKPIYNEQFF. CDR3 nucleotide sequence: TGTGCCAGCAACGTAAAACCCATATACAATGAGCAGTTCTTC.

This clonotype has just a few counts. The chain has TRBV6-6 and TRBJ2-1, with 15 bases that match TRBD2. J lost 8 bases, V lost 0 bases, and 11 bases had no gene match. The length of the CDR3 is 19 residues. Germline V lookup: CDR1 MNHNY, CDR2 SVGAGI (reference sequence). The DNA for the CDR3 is TGTGCCAGCAGTTACTCCCCCTCGTGGACTAGCGGGGGGGGTTATGAGCAGTTCTTC. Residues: CASSYSPSWTSGGGYEQFF.

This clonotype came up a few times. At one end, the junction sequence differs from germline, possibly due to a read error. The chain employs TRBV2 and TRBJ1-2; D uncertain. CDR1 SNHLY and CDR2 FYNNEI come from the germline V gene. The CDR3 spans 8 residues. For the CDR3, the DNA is TGTGCCAGCAAACCGACGGTATGG. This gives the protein CASKPTVW.

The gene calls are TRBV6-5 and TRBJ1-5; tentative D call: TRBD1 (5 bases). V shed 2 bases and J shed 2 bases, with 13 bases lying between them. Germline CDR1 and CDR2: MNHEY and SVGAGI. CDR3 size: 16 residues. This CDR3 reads CASSYGAPEGNQPQHF. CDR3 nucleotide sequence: TGTGCCAGCAGTTACGGGGCCCCAGAAGGCAATCAGCCCCAGCATTTT.

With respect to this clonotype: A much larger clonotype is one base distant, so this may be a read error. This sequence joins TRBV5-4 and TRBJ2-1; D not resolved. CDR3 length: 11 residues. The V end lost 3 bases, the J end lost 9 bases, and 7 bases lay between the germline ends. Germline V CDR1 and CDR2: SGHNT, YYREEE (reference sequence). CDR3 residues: CASSSSGEQFF. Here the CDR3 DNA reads TGTGCCAGCAGCTCGTCGGGTGAGCAGTTCTTC.

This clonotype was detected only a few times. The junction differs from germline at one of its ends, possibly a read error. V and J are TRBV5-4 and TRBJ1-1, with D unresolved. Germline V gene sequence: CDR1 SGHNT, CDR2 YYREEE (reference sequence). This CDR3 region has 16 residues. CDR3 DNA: TGTGCCAGTAGCTTGGCCGAGTTAAGGCAGAACACTGAAGCTTTCTTT. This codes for CASSLAELRQNTEAFF. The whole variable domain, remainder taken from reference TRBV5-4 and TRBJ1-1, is ETGVTQSPTHLIKTRGQQVTLRCSSQSGHNTVSWYQQALGQGPQFIFQYYREEENGRGNFPPRFSGLQFPNYSSELNVNALELDDSALYLCASSLAELRQNTEAFFGQGTRLTVV.

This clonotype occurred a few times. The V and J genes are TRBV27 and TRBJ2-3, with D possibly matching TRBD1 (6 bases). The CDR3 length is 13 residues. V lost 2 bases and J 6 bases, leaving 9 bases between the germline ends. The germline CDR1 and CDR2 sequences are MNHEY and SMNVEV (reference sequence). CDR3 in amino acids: CASSLNRADTQYF. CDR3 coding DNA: TGTGCCAGCAGTTTAAACAGGGCGGATACGCAGTATTTT.

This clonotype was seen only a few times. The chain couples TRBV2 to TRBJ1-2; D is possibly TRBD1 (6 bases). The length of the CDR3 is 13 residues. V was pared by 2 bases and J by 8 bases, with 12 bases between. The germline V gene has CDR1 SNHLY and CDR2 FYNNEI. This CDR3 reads CASSEKGVGGYTF. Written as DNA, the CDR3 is TGTGCCAGCAGTGAAAAGGGGGTCGGAGGCTACACCTTC.

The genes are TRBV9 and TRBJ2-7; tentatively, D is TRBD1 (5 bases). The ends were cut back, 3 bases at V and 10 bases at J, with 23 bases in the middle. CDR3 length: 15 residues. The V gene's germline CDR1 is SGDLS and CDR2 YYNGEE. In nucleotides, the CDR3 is TGTGCCAGCAGCGAGACAGACCGGGTCCACTCCGAACAGTACTTC. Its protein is CASSETDRVHSEQYF.

The CDR3 spells CSAPPGGGGGYTF. The CDR3 DNA follows: TGCAGTGCTCCCCCCGGAGGCGGGGGTGGCTACACCTTC. V usage is TRBV20-1 and J usage is TRBJ1-2, with D maybe TRBD1 (5 bases). From germline, CDR1 is DFQATT and CDR2 SNEGSKA (reference sequence). The CDR3 is made up of 13 amino acids. V was pared by 5 bases and J by 7 bases, with 17 bases between.

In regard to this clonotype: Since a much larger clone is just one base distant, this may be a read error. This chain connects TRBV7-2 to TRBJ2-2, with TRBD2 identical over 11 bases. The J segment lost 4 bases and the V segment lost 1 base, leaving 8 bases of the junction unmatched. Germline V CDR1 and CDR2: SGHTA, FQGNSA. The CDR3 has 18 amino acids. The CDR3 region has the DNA TGTGCCAGCAGCTTAGTCGCTAGCGGGGGGTCGACCACCGGGGAGCTGTTTTTT. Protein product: CASSLVASGGSTTGELFF.

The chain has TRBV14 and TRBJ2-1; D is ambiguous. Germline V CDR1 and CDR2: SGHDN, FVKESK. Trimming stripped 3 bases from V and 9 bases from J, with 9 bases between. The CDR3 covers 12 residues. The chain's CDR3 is CASSQGKREQFF. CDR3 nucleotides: TGTGCCAGCAGCCAGGGGAAGCGTGAGCAGTTCTTC.

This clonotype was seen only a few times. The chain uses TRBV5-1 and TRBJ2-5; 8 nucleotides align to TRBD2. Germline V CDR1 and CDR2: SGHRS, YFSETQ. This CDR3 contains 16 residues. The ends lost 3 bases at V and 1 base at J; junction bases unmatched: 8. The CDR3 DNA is TGCGCCAGCAGCTCCGGGACTAGGGGACCCCAAGAGACCCAGTACTTC. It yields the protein CASSSGTRGPQETQYF.